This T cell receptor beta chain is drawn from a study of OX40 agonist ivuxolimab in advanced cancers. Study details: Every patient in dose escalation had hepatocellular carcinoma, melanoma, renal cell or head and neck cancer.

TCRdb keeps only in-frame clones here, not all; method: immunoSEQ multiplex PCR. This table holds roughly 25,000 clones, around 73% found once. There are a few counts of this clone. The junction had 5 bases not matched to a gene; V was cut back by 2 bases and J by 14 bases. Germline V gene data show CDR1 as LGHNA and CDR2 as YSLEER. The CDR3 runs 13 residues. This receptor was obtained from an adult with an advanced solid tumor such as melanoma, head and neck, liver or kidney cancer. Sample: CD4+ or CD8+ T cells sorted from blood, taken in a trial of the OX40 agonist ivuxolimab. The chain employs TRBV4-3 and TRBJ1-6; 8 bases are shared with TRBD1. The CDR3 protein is CASSQWTGRSLHF. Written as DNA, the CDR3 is TGCGCCAGCAGCCAATGGACAGGGAGGTCCCTCCACTTT.